The 12 T cell receptor beta chains listed next were all sequenced from one sample in a study of CD8 T cells in Susac syndrome. The authors reverse transcribed roughly 0.5 to 1 ug RNA with random hexamers. TCRdb processed the immunoSEQ multiplex PCR reads anew with MiXCR; each CDR3 protein has one entry. Found here are roughly 190,000 distinct CDR3 sequences, nearly 97% of them singletons; the top ten hold 0.098%. Sequenced material: CD4+ T cells from PBMCs. The origin of the receptors is a human donor with Susac syndrome.

V gene TRBV18 combines with J gene TRBJ2-1; TRBD2 agrees at 10 bases. Germline V gene data show CDR1 as KGHSH and CDR2 as LQKENI. The J segment lost 2 bases and the V segment lost 8 bases, leaving 6 bases of the junction unmatched. The CDR3 sequence is 15 residues long. The CDR3 DNA sequence: TGTGCCAGCACCATTAGCGGGGGGACCTACAATGAGCAGTTCTTC. Protein sequence: CASTISGGTYNEQFF.

The chain combines TRBV12-3 or TRBV12-4 with TRBJ2-1, with D possibly TRBD1 on 5 matching bases. The CDR3 runs 14 residues. V was clipped by 7 bases and J by 4 bases, with 14 bases between them. The CDR3 DNA is TGTGCCAGCATAACAGGTTCCCTGTACAATGAGCAGTTCTTC. It encodes CASITGSLYNEQFF.

The chain couples TRBV5-1 to TRBJ1-1; 9 nucleotides align to TRBD1. Trimming cost V 4 bases and J 6 bases; bases outside gene matches: 7. The CDR3 is made up of 14 amino acids. CDR1 and CDR2 (germline): SGHRS, YFSETQ. The CDR3 coding sequence is TGCGCCAGCAGCACCGGACAGGGGAGGCCTGAAGCTTTCTTT. Amino acid sequence: CASSTGQGRPEAFF.

The J gene is TRBJ2-7, the V gene TRBV20-1; D may be TRBD1 (6 bases). The CDR3 spans 11 residues. V was clipped by 6 bases and J by 3 bases, with 9 bases between them. Looked up from germline, CDR1 is DFQATT and CDR2 is SNEGSKA (reference sequence). CDR3 amino acids: CSASTGYEQYF. DNA for the CDR3: TGCAGTGCCTCGACAGGCTACGAGCAGTACTTC.

The DNA for the CDR3 is TGTGCCTGGAGAATGGCCCCCGGGAAGCTATCCTACAATGAGCAGTTCTTC. Encoded protein: CAWRMAPGKLSYNEQFF. The chain uses TRBV30 and TRBJ2-1; maybe TRBD2 (5 bases). Germline-derived CDR1 and CDR2 are GTSNPN and SVGIG (reference sequence). The germline V and J ends were trimmed by 3 bases and 1 base, with 19 bases remaining between them. CDR3 length: 17 residues.

V gene TRBV7-2 combines with J gene TRBJ1-2; D call uncertain. V was clipped by 3 bases and J by 2 bases, with 16 bases between them. This CDR3 spans 16 amino acids. Germline CDR1 and CDR2: SGHTA and FQGNSA. In DNA form, the CDR3 reads TGTGCCAGCAGCTTCGCCGGAGGACTGGGGAACTATGGCTACACCTTC. This gives the protein CASSFAGGLGNYGYTF.

The chain has TRBV28 and TRBJ2-7; D perhaps matches TRBD1 (5 bases). There are 12 residues in the CDR3. Germline-derived CDR1 and CDR2 are MDHEN and SYDVKM. The ends were cut back, 5 bases at V and 3 bases at J, with 8 bases in the middle. CDR3 bases: TGTGCCAGCAGTCCCGACAGCTACGAGCAGTACTTC. Translating gives CASSPDSYEQYF.

The chain links TRBV27 to TRBJ2-3, with TRBD2 matching 8 bases. Unmatched junction bases numbered 5, after V lost 4 bases and J lost 2 bases. The CDR3 consists of 15 residues. Germline assignment: CDR1 MNHEY and CDR2 SMNVEV (reference sequence). CDR3 DNA sequence: TGTGCCAGCAGTTCAAGCGGGGGTCACACAGATACGCAGTATTTT. Translation gives CASSSSGGHTDTQYF.

V and J are TRBV4-1 and TRBJ1-5; D is perhaps TRBD1 (6 bases). Germline V CDR1 and CDR2: MGHRA, YSYEKL. There are 15 residues in the CDR3. The V end was cut by 2 bases, the J end by 7 bases, with 15 bases between. As DNA, the CDR3 is TGCGCCAGCAGCCAAACGACAGGAGACTGGCAGCCCCAGCATTTT. This translates into CASSQTTGDWQPQHF.

The CDR3 DNA follows: TGTGCCAGCAGCCAATTCTATGGCTACAATGAGCAGTTCTTC. This sequence encodes CASSQFYGYNEQFF. This chain links TRBV3-1 with TRBJ2-1, with D unresolved. With 2 bases removed from V and 3 bases from J, the gap between germline ends came to 8 bases. This CDR3 is built from 14 residues. Germline V gene sequence: CDR1 LGHDT, CDR2 YNNKEL (reference sequence).

The chain uses TRBV7-9 and TRBJ1-1, with D hard to call. This CDR3 comprises 13 residues. The V end lost 5 bases, the J end lost 4 bases, and 11 bases lay between the germline ends. The germline V gene has CDR1 SEHNR and CDR2 FQNEAQ (reference sequence). The CDR3 spells CASSPTLLTEAFF. In nucleotides, the CDR3 is TGTGCCAGCAGCCCCACCCTTCTCACTGAAGCTTTCTTT. Looking up the rest from reference TRBV7-9 and TRBJ1-1 gives the full variable domain: DTGVSQNPRHKITKRGQNVTFRCDPISEHNRLYWYRQTLGQGPEFLTYFQNEAQLEKSRLLSDRFSAERPKGSFSTLEIQRTEQGDSAMYLCASSPTLLTEAFFGQGTRLTVV.

The chain employs TRBV20-1 and TRBJ2-3, with D unclear. Looked up from germline, CDR1 is DFQATT and CDR2 is SNEGSKA (reference sequence). The CDR3 contains 12 residues. Deletions cut 3 bases from V and 9 bases from J, with 13 bases between. The CDR3 DNA reads TGCAGTGCTAGGGAAAAAGTGGGGACGCAGTATTTT. Amino acid sequence: CSAREKVGTQYF.